This TCR beta chain was recovered during a study of shared clonotypes between healthy human individuals. This clone was seen just once. This CDR3 is also generated by other DNA sequences in the sample. Naive CD8 populations comprised CD45RO-negative cells positively selected for CCR7, excluding terminally differentiated effector memory CD45RA+ cells. Some clones are missing from TCRdb's copy, which holds only in-frame ones; the method was immunoSEQ multiplex PCR. The sample has millions of clones, approximately 94% seen once. The specimen sequenced was naive CD8+ T cells sorted from blood. This clonotype was sampled from a man between 18 and 29 years old in good health.

Here the CDR3 DNA reads TGTGCCAGCACTGGCCAAGAGACCCAGTACTTC. Its protein product is CASTGQETQYF. The J gene is TRBJ2-5, the V gene TRBV2; D uncertain. V lost 7 bases, J lost 1 base, and 4 bases lay in between. The CDR3 totals 11 residues. Per the germline V gene, CDR1 is SNHLY and CDR2 is FYNNEI.